A selection of T cell receptor beta chains follows, all from one sample in a study of cytomegalovirus exposure and HLA in healthy donors. The data were produced by immunoSEQ multiplex PCR, yet TCRdb's version contains in-frame clones alone and is incomplete. The sample lists under 200,000 clones, approximately 80% occurring once. The sample was PBMCs. These receptors were taken from a woman between 35 and 50 years old in good health and CMV-seropositive. Both conserved end residues are part of each CDR3. The order of the fields is D gene, clone size, J gene, V gene, CDR3 DNA, CDR3 protein. The D gene is left open where the match is weak. For some rows the clone size is stated as once, few or many, or as a class when expanded; others skip it.

NA NA TRBJ2-1 TRBV5-1 TGCGCCAGCAGCTTGAGGGGAGGAAATGAGCAGTTCTTC CASSLRGGNEQFF
NA NA TRBJ2-3 TRBV28 TGTGCCAGCAGTTTTGGGCTCACAGATACGCAGTATTTT CASSFGLTDTQYF
NA few TRBJ2-7 TRBV5-6 TGTGCCAGCAGCTTTTCGCAGGGAATCATCGCCTACGAGCAGTACTTC CASSFSQGIIAYEQYF
TRBD1 NA TRBJ2-7 TRBV4-1 TGCGCCAGCAGCCAGTCTTCTACGGGACAGGGCGAGCAGTACTTC CASSQSSTGQGEQYF
NA few TRBJ1-1 TRBV4-3 TGCGCCAGCAGCCCAAATGGACTGGCCGGCACTGAAGCTTTCTTT CASSPNGLAGTEAFF
NA once TRBJ1-3 TRBV4-2 TGTGCCAGCAGCCAATCCGAGCCCTCTTCTACTGGAAACACCATATATTTT CASSQSEPSSTGNTIYF
NA NA TRBJ2-6 TRBV28 TGTGCCAGCAGTGCCCCGATGCCTGGGGCCAACGGCCTGACTTTC CASSAPMPGANGLTF
NA NA TRBJ1-1 TRBV27 TGTGCCAGCAGTCCCTTTTGGGGGGGCGATGGTGAAGCTTTCTTT CASSPFWGGDGEAFF
TRBD1 NA TRBJ2-2 TRBV6-5 TGTGCCAGCAGACCTCCGACAGGGGCCGGGGAGCTGTTTTTT CASRPPTGAGELFF
NA NA TRBJ2-1 TRBV14 TGTGCCAGCAGCCAAGGGGGGACACCTAACAATGAGCAGTTCTTC CASSQGGTPNNEQFF
NA NA TRBJ1-5 TRBV11-2 TGTGCCAGCAGCTTAGGCGGGGGGTTTGATCAGCCCCAGCATTTT CASSLGGGFDQPQHF
NA NA TRBJ2-7 TRBV6-1 TGTGCCAGCAGTCGAGAGGGTGGTCCCTACGAGCAGTACTTC CASSREGGPYEQYF
NA NA TRBJ2-3 TRBV5-1 TGCGCCAGCAACGCGGCGGGGAGCACAGATACGCAGTATTTT CASNAAGSTDTQYF
NA NA TRBJ1-2 TRBV5-1 TGCGCCAGCAGCTTGGGTTGGGGGCTGGACTATGGCTACACCTTC CASSLGWGLDYGYTF
TRBD2 NA TRBJ2-5 TRBV29-1 TGCAGCGTTCAAGGGACTAGCGGGTCGCGGGAGACCCAGTACTTC CSVQGTSGSRETQYF
NA NA TRBJ1-2 TRBV25-1 TGTGCCAGCAGTGAGACAGCTAACTATGGCTACACCTTC CASSETANYGYTF
TRBD1 NA TRBJ2-2 TRBV5-1 TGCGCCAGCAGCGCGTTACAGGGGCGCTGGACCGGGGAGCTGTTTTTT CASSALQGRWTGELFF
NA once TRBJ2-1 TRBV2 TGTGCCAGCAGGCGGAATGAGCAGTTCTTC CASRRNEQFF
TRBD1 NA TRBJ2-2 TRBV30 TGTGCCTGGAGTGGGGACAGGGCCGGGGAGCTGTTTTTT CAWSGDRAGELFF
TRBD2 NA TRBJ2-1 TRBV5-1 TGCGCCAGCAGCCCGCGGGAGCGGGCTGACAATGAGCAGTTCTTC CASSPRERADNEQFF
NA NA TRBJ1-3 TRBV19 TGTGCCAGTAGTGTCGGGTCAGGAAACACCATATATTTT CASSVGSGNTIYF
TRBD1 once TRBJ1-2 TRBV9 TGTGCCAGCAGCGTAGAGGCAGGGGACAGGGTTGGTGGCTACACCTTC CASSVEAGDRVGGYTF
NA NA TRBJ1-1 TRBV19 TGTGCCAGTAGTACCACAGGGACCCCGAAAGCTTTCTTT CASSTTGTPKAFF
TRBD2 NA TRBJ2-5 TRBV9 TGTGCCAGCAGCGTAGGAGGGGCGGGGGGGGAGACCCAGTACTTC CASSVGGAGGETQYF
TRBD2 NA TRBJ2-5 TRBV5-4 TGTGCCAGCAGCCGTGGACTAGCGGGGGGGCTGGACCAAGAGACCCAGTACTTC CASSRGLAGGLDQETQYF
TRBD2 once TRBJ2-7 TRBV7-6 TGTGCCAGCAGACCCACTAGCGGCTCATACTACGAGCAGTACTTC CASRPTSGSYYEQYF
TRBD2 NA TRBJ2-1 TRBV6-4 TGTGCCAGCAGTGTGGATGCGGGGGGTGAGCAGTTCTTC CASSVDAGGEQFF
NA NA TRBJ1-2 TRBV29-1 TGCAGCGTCACAGGGCCCCATGGCTACACCTTC CSVTGPHGYTF
NA NA TRBJ1-5 TRBV6-1 TGTGCCAGCAAGCGTAATCAGCCCCAGCATTTT CASKRNQPQHF
TRBD2 NA TRBJ2-3 TRBV7-8 TGTGCCAGCAGCTTACCCCAAGCGGGGGGAAGGGATACGCAGTATTTT CASSLPQAGGRDTQYF
NA once TRBJ2-6 TRBV6-5 TGTGCCAGCAGACGGAACTCTGGGGCCAACGGCCTGACTTTC CASRRNSGANGLTF
NA NA TRBJ1-6 TRBV5-6 TGTGCCAGCAGCTTGGTTGCAGGCTCCTATAATTCACCCCTCCACTTT CASSLVAGSYNSPLHF
NA NA TRBJ1-6 TRBV6-6 TGTGCCAGCAGTTACGCAGGCAATTCACCCCTCCACTTT CASSYAGNSPLHF
TRBD1 NA TRBJ1-2 TRBV29-1 TGCAGCGTTCAACCGGGACAGGGCTATGGCTACACCTTC CSVQPGQGYGYTF